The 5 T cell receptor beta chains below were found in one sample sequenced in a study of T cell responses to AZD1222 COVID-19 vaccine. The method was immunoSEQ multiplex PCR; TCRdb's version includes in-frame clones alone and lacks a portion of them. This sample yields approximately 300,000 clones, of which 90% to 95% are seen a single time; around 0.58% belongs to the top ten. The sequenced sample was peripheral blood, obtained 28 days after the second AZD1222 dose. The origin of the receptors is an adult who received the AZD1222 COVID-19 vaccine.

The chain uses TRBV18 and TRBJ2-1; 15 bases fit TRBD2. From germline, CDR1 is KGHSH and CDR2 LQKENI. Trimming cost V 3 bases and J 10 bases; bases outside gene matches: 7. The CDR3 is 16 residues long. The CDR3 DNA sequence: TGTGCCAGCTCACCCGGACTAGCGGGAGGGCCGTGGGAGCAGTTCTTC. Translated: CASSPGLAGGPWEQFF.

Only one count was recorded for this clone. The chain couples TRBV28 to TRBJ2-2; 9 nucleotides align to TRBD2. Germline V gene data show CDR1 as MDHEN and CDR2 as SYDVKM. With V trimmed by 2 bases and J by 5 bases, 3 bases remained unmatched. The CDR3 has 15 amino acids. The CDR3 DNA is TGTGCCAGCAGTTTAGAGCTAGCGGGGACCGGGGAGCTGTTTTTT. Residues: CASSLELAGTGELFF.

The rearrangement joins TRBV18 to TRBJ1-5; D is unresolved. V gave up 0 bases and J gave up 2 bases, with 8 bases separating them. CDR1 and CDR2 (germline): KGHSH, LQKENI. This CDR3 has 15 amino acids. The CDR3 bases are TGTGCCAGCTCACCACCAGGGCGGGGCAATCAGCCCCAGCATTTT. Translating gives CASSPPGRGNQPQHF. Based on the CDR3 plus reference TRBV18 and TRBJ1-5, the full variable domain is NAGVMQNPRHLVRRRGQEARLRCSPMKGHSHVYWYRQLPEEGLKFMVYLQKENIIDESGMPKERFSAEFPKEGPSILRIQQVVRGDSAAYFCASSPPGRGNQPQHFGDGTRLSIL.

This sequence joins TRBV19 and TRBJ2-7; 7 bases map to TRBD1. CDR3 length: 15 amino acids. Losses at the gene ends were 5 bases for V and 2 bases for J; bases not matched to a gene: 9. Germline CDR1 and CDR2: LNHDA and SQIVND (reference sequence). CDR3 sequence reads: CASSQGQAGAYEQYF. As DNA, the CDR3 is TGTGCCAGTAGTCAAGGACAGGCTGGGGCCTACGAGCAGTACTTC.

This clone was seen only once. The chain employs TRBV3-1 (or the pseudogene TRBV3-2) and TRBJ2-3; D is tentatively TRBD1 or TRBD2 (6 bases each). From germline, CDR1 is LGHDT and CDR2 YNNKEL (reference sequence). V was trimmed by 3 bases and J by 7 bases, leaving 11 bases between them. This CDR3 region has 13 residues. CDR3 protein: CASSQRGANTQYF. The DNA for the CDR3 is TGTGCCAGCAGCCAGAGGGGGGCCAATACGCAGTATTTT.